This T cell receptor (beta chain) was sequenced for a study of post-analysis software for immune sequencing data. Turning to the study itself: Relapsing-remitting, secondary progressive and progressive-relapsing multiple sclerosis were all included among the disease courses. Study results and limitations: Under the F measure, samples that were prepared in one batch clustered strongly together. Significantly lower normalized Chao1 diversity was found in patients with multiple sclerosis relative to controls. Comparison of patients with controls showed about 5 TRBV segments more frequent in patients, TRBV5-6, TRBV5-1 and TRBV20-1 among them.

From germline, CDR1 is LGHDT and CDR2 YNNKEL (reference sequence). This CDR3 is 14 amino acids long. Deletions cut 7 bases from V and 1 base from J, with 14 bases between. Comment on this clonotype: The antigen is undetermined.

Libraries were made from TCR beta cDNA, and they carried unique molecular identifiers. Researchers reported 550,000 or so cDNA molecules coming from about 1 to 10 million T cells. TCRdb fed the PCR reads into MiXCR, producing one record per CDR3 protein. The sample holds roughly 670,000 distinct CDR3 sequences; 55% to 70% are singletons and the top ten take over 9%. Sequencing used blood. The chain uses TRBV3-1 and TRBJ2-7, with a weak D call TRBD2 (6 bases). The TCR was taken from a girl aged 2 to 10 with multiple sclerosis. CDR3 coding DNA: TGTGCCAGCACCCGTGCGGGACCGTCCTACGAGCAGTACTTC. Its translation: CASTRAGPSYEQYF.